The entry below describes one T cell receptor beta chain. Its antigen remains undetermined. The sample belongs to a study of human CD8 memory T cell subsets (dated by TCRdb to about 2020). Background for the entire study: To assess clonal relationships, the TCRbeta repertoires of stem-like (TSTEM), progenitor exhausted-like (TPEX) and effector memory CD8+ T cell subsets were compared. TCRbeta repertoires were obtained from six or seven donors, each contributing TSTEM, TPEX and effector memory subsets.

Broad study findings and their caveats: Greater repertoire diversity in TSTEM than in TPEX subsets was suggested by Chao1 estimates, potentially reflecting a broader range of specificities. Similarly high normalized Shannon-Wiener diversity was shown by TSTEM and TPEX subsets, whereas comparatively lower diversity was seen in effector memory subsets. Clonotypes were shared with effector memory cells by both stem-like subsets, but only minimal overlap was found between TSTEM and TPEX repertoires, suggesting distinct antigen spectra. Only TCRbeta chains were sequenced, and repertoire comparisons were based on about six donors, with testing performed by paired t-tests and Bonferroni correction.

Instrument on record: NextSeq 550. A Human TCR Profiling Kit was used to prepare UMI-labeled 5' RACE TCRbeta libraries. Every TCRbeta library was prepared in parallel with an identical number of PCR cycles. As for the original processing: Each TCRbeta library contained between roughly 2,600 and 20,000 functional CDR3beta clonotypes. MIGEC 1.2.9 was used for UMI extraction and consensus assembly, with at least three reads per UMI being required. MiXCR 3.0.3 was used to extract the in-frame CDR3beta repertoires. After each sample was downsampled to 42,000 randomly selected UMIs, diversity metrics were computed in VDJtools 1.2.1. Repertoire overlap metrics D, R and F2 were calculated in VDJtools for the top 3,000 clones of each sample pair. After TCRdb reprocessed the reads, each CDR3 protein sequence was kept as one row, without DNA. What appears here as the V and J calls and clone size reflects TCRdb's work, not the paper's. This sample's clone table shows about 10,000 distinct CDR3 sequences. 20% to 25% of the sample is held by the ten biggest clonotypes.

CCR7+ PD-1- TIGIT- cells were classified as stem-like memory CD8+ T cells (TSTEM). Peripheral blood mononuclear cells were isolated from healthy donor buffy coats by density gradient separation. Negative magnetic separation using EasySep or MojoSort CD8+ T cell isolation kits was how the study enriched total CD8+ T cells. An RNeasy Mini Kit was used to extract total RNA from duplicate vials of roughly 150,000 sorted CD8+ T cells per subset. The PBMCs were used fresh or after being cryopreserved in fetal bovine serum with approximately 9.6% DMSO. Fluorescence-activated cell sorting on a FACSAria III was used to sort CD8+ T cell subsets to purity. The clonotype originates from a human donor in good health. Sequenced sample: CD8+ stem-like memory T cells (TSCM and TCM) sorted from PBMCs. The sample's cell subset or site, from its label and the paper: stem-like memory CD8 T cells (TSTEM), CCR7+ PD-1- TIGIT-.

The CDR3 reads CASRQWGGPDTDTQYF. This receptor chain uses TRBV7-2 and TRBJ2-3; there is no DNA to check the TCRdb D call of TRBD1. The CDR3 numbers 16 residues from cysteine through phenylalanine. The record lacks a DNA sequence. CDR1 is given as SGHTA and CDR2 as FQGNSA, both from the germline V gene.